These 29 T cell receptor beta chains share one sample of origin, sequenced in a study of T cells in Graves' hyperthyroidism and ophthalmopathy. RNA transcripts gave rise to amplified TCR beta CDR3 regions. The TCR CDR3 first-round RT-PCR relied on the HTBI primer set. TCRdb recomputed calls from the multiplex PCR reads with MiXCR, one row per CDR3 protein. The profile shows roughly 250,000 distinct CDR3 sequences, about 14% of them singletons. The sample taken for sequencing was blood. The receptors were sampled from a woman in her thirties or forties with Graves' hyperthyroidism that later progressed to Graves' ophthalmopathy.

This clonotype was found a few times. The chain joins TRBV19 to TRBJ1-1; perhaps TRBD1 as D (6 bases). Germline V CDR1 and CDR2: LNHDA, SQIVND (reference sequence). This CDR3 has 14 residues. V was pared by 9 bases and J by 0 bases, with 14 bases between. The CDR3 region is CASTPGDMNTEAFF. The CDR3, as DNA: TGTGCCAGCACGCCTGGGGACATGAACACTGAAGCTTTCTTT.

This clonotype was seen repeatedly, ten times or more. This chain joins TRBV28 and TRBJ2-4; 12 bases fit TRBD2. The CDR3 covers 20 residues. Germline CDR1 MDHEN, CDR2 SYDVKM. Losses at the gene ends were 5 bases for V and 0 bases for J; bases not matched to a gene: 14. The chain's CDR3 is CASSTTSGSRWVLAKNIQYF. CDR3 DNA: TGTGCCAGCAGTACGACTAGCGGGAGTCGGTGGGTGCTAGCCAAAAACATTCAGTACTTC. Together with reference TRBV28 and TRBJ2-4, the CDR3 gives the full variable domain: DVKVTQSSRYLVKRTGEKVFLECVQDMDHENMFWYRQDPGLGLRLIYFSYDVKMKEKGDIPEGYSVSREKKERFSLILESASTNQTSMYLCASSTTSGSRWVLAKNIQYFGAGTRLSVL.

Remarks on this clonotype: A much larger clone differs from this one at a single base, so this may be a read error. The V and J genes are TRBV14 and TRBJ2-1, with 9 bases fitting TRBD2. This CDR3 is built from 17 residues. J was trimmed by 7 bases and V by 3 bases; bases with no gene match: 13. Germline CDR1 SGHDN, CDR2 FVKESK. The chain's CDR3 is CASSHPIAGARANEQFF. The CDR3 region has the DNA TGTGCCAGCAGCCACCCTATAGCGGGAGCTCGGGCGAATGAGCAGTTCTTC.

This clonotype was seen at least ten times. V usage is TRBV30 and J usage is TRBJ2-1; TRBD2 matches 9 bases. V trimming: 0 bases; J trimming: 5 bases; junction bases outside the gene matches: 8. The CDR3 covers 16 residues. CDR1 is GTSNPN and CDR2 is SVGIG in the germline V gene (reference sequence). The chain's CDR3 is CAWSVPWASGDNEQFF. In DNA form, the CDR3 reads TGTGCCTGGAGTGTTCCTTGGGCTAGCGGGGACAATGAGCAGTTCTTC.

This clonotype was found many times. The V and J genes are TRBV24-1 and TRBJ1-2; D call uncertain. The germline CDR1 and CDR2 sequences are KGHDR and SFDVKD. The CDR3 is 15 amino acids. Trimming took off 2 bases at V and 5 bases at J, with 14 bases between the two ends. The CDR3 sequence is CATSDSGLGEYGYTF. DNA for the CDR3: TGTGCCACCAGTGATTCCGGACTTGGGGAGTATGGCTACACCTTC.

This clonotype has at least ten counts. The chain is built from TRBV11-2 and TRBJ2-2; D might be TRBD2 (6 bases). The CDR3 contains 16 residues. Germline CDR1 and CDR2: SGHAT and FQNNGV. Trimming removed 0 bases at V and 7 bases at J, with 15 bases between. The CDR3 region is CASSLDQTSPGGELFF. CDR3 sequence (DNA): TGTGCCAGCAGCTTAGACCAGACTAGTCCGGGCGGGGAGCTGTTTTTT.

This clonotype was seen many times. CDR3: CAYEAGGKHNEQFF. CDR3 bases: TGTGCCTATGAAGCGGGAGGGAAACACAATGAGCAGTTCTTC. This chain joins TRBV30 and TRBJ2-1; TRBD2 matches 10 bases. The CDR3 covers 14 residues. J lost 5 bases, V lost 7 bases, and 8 bases had no gene match. CDR1 GTSNPN and CDR2 SVGIG come from the germline V gene (reference sequence).

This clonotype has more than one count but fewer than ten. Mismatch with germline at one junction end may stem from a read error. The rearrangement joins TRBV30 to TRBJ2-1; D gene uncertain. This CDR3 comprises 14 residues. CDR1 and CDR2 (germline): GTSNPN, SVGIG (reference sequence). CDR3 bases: TGTGCCTGGAAGCTAGGTGGCTCCTACGATGAGCAGTTCTTC. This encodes CAWKLGGSYDEQFF.

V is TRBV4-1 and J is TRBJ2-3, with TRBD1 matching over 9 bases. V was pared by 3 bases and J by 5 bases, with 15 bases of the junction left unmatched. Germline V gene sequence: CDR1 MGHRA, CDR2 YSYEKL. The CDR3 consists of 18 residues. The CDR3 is CASSQPPIGQGREDTQYF. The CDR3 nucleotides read TGCGCCAGCAGCCAGCCCCCAATAGGACAGGGGAGGGAAGATACGCAGTATTTT.

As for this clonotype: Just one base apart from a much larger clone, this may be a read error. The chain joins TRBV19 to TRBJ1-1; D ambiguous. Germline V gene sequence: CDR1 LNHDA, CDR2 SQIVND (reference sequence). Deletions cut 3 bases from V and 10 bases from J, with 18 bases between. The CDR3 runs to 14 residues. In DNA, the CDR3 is TGTGCCAGTAGTATCTCCCCCGGCCAAAAGGGAGCTTTCTTT. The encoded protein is CASSISPGQKGAFF.

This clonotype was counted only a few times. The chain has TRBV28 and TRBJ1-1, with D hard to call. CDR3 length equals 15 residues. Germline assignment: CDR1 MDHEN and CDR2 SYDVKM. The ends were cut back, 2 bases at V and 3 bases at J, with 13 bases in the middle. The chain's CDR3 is CASSLGRGVYTEAFF. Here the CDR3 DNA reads TGTGCCAGCAGTTTAGGCCGGGGAGTGTACACTGAAGCTTTCTTT. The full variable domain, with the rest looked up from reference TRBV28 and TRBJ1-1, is DVKVTQSSRYLVKRTGEKVFLECVQDMDHENMFWYRQDPGLGLRLIYFSYDVKMKEKGDIPEGYSVSREKKERFSLILESASTNQTSMYLCASSLGRGVYTEAFFGQGTRLTVV.

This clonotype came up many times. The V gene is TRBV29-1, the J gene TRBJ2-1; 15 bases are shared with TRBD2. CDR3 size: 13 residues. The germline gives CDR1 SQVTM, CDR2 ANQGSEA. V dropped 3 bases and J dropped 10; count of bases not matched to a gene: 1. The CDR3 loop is CSVDGLAGGEQFF. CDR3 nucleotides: TGCAGCGTTGATGGACTAGCGGGAGGGGAGCAGTTCTTC.

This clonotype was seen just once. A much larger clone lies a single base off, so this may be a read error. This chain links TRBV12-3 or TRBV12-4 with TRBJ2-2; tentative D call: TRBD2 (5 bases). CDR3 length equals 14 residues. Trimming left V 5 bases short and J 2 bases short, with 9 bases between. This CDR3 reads CASSLSANTGELFF. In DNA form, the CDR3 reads TGTGCCAGCAGTCTTAGCGCTAACACCGGGGAGCTGTTTTTT.

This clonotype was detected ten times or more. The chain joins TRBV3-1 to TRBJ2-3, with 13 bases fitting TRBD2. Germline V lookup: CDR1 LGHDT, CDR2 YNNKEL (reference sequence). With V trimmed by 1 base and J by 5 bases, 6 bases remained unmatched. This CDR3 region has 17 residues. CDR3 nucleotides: TGTGCCAGCAGCCAAGGGACTAGCGGGAGCGGCGTAGATACGCAGTATTTT. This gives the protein CASSQGTSGSGVDTQYF.

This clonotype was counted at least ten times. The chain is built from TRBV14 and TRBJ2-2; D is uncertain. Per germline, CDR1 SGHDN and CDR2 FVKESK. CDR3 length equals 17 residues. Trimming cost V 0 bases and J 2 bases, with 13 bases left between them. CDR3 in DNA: TGTGCCAGCAGCCAAGATTTCGGCGGCGGTAACACCGGGGAGCTGTTTTTT. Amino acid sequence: CASSQDFGGGNTGELFF.

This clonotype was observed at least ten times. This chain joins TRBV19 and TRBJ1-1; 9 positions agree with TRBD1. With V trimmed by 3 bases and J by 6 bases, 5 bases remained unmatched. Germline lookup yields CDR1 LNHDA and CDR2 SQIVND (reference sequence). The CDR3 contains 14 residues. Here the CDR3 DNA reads TGTGCCAGTAGTATCCACAGGGGGCTGGCTGAAGCTTTCTTT. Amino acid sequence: CASSIHRGLAEAFF.

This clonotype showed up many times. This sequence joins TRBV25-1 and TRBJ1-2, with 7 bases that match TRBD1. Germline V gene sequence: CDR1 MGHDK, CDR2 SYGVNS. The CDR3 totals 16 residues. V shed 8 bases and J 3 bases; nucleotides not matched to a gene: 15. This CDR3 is CASLEGRGIRDYGYTF. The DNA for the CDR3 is TGTGCCAGCCTGGAGGGCAGGGGGATTAGGGACTATGGCTACACCTTC.

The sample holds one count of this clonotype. CDR3: CASSLGTGHTDTQYF. The CDR3 coding sequence is TGTGCCAGTAGTTTAGGGACAGGGCACACAGATACGCAGTATTTT. The chain carries TRBV19 and TRBJ2-3, with 9 bases that match TRBD1. From germline, CDR1 is LNHDA and CDR2 SQIVND (reference sequence). CDR3 length equals 15 residues. With V trimmed by 5 bases and J by 2 bases, 5 bases remained unmatched.

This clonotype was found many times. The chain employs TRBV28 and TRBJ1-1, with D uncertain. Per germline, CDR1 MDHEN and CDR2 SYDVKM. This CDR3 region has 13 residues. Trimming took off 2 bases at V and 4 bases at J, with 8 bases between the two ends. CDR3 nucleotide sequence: TGTGCCAGCAGTTTAGACATCAGCACTGAAGCTTTCTTT. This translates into CASSLDISTEAFF.

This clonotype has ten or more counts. This CDR3 is CAVGSGQFTGELFF. CDR3 coding DNA: TGTGCCGTGGGCTCAGGACAATTCACCGGGGAGCTGTTTTTT. This sequence joins TRBV10-3 and TRBJ2-2; TRBD1 is a possible D gene (5 bases). This CDR3 spans 14 amino acids. Per germline, CDR1 ENHRY and CDR2 SYGVKD. V lost 11 bases and J 4 bases, leaving 17 bases between the germline ends.

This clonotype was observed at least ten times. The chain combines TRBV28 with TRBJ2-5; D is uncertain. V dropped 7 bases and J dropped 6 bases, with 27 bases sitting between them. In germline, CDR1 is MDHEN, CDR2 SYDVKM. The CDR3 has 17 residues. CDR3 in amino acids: CASNQAVWMSGMKTQYF. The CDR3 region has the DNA TGTGCCAGCAACCAAGCCGTTTGGATGTCTGGGATGAAGACCCAGTACTTC.

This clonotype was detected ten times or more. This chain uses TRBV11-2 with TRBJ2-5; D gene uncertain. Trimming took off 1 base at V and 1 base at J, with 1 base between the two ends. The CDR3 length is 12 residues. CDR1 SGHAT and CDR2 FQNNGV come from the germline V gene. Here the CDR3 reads CASSLAQETQYF. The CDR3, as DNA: TGTGCCAGCAGCTTAGCCCAAGAGACCCAGTACTTC.

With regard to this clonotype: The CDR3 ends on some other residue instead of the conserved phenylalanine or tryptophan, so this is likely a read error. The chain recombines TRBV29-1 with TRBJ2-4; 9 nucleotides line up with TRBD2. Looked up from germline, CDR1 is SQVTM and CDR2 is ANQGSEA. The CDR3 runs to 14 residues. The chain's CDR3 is CSVEGGRAGNIQYL. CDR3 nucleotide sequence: TGCAGCGTCGAAGGCGGGAGGGCCGGGAACATTCAGTACCTC.

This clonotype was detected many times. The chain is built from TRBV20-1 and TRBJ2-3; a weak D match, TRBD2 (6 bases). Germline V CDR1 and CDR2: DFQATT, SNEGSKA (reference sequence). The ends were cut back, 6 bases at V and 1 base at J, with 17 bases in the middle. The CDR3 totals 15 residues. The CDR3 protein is CSAPAGSAGTDTQYF. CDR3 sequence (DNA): TGCAGTGCCCCGGCGGGAAGCGCGGGCACAGATACGCAGTATTTT.

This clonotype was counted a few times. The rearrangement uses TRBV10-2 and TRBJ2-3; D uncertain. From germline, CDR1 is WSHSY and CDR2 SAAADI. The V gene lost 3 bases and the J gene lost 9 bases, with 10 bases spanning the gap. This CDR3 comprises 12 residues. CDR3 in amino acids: CASSEPDPTQYF. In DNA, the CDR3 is TGCGCCAGCAGTGAACCGGATCCGACGCAGTATTTT.

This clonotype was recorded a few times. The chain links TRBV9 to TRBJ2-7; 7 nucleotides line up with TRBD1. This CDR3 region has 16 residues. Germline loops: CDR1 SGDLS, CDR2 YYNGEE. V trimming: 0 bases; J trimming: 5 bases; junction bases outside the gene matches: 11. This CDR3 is CASSVALDRGLDEQYF. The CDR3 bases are TGTGCCAGCAGCGTAGCTTTAGATAGGGGGCTGGACGAGCAGTACTTC.

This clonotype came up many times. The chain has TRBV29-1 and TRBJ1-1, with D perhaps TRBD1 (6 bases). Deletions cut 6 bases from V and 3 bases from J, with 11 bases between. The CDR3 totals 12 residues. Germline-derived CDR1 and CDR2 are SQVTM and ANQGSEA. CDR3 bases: TGCAGCGTGGGGGGCCAATACACTGAAGCTTTCTTT. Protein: CSVGGQYTEAFF.

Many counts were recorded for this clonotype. The CDR3 sequence: CASSLTHRRVVNYGYTF. CDR3 nucleotide sequence: TGTGCCAGCAGTTTAACACACAGGAGGGTAGTAAACTATGGCTACACCTTC. The genes are TRBV27 and TRBJ1-2; tentatively, D is TRBD1 (5 bases). The V gene's germline CDR1 is MNHEY and CDR2 SMNVEV (reference sequence). V was shortened by 2 bases and J by 2 bases, with 18 bases between the two germline ends. This CDR3 spans 17 amino acids.

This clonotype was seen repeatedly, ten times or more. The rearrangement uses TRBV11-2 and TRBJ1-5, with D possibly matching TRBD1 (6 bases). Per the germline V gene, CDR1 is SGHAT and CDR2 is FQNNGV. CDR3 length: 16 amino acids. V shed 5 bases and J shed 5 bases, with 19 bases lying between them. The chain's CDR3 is CASSQDVRGGDQPQHF. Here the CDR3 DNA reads TGTGCCAGCAGCCAAGACGTTCGAGGGGGAGATCAGCCCCAGCATTTT.